The text below deals with one T cell receptor beta chain. Trimming took 1 base from V and 6 from J, leaving 15 bases between them. CDR1 is SGHTA, CDR2 FQGNSA, per germline. The CDR3 has 15 residues. The data originate from a study of shared clonotypes between healthy human individuals. TCRdb's table, derived via immunoSEQ multiplex PCR, lists solely in-frame clones and lacks some. The table has about 1 million clones, 78% seen once. The chain employs TRBV7-2 and TRBJ1-2; no definite D call. Sequencing was done on a sample of memory CD4+ T cells from PBMCs. Subset indicated: CD45RA-negative fraction. The clonotype originates from a young man in good health. Some clones in this sample may be carry-over from other donors' samples. CDR3 in DNA: TGTGCCAGCAGCTTAGGCGCTCTGACGGTTAATGGCTACACCTTC. Its protein is CASSLGALTVNGYTF.